Listed below are T cell receptor beta chains from one sample, sequenced in a study of molecular identifiers for immune sequencing clone quantification. TCRdb passed the PCR reads through MiXCR, listing each CDR3 protein once. The sample includes about 640,000 distinct CDR3 sequences, approximately 20% of them seen just once. Source material: naive CD8+ T cells from blood, with Jurkat cell RNA spiked in. These receptors were collected from a human donor in good health. Some libraries in this study had Jurkat cell RNA spiked in. CDR3s include the opening cysteine and the closing phenylalanine or tryptophan. D genes are given only for firm matches. Clone size is not always given. Where it is, it says once, few, many or a class for expanded clones.

clone_size j_call v_call d_call cdr3_nt cdr3_aa
. TRBJ2-3 TRBV7-6 . TGTGTCAGCAGCTTAGGTCAGGGGGGTGATACGCAGTATTTT CVSSLGQGGDTQYF
many TRBJ2-1 TRBV19 . TGTGCCAGTAGTATAGCCAGTTACAATGAGCAGTTCTTC CASSIASYNEQFF
. TRBJ1-6 TRBV4-2 . TGTGCCAGCAGCCAAGATCTCATGTCAGGGATAAATTCACCCCTCCACTTT CASSQDLMSGINSPLHF
few TRBJ1-5 TRBV5-6 TRBD1 TGTGCCAGCAGCTTGGGGGGAGGGGGCTTTAGCAATCAGCCCCAGCATTTT CASSLGGGGFSNQPQHF
. TRBJ2-2 TRBV29-1 . TGCAGCGTGCTGGGGGTTCTGAACACCGGGGAGCTGTTTTTT CSVLGVLNTGELFF
many TRBJ2-7 TRBV27 TRBD2 TGTGCCTGCGGGGGGAGCTCCTACGAGCAGTACTTC CACGGSSYEQYF
many TRBJ2-7 TRBV28 . TGTGCCAGCACCCGAGGACCATCCCCTCTCTACGAGCAGTACTTC CASTRGPSPLYEQYF
few TRBJ2-5 TRBV24-1 . TGTGCCACCAGTGGAACAGGGATACAAGAGACCCAGTACTTC CATSGTGIQETQYF
. TRBJ2-3 TRBV15 . TGTACCACCAGCAGAGAGCATAGCACAGATGCGCAGTATTTT CTTSREHSTDAQYF
many TRBJ2-5 TRBV9 TRBD1 TGTGCCAGCAGCCCTTCCGGACAGGGGGGAGAGACCCAGTACTTC CASSPSGQGGETQYF
few TRBJ2-1 TRBV29-1 . TGCAGCGTTGAAGCGAGAAATCACAATGAGCAGTCCTTC CSVEARNHNEQSF